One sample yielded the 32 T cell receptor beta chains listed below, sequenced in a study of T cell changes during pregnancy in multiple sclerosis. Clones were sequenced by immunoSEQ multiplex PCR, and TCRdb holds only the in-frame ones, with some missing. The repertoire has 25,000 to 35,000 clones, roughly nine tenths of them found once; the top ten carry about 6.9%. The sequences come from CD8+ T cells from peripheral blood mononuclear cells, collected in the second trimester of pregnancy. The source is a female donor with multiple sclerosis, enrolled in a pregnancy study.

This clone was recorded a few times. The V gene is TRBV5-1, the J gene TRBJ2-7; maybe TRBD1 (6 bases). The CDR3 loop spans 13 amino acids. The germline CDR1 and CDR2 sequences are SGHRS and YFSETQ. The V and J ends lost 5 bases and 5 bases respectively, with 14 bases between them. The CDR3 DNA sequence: TGCGCCAGCAGTTTACAGGGTTTTGACGAGCAGTACTTC. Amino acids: CASSLQGFDEQYF.

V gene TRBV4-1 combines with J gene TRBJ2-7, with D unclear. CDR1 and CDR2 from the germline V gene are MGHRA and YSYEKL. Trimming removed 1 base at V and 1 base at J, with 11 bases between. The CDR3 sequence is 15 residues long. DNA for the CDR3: TGCGCCAGCAGCCAAGCAGTCGCAGTATCCTACGAGCAGTACTTC. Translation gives CASSQAVAVSYEQYF.

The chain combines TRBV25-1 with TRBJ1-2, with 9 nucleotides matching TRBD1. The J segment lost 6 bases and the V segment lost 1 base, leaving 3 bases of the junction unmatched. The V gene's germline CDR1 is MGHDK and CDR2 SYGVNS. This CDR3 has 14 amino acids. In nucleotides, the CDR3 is TGTGCCAGCAGTGAATCGGGGACAGGGCATGGCTACACCTTC. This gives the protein CASSESGTGHGYTF.

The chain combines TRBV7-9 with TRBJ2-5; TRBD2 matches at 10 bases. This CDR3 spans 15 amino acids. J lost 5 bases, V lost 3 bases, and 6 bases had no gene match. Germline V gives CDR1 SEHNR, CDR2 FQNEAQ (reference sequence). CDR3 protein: CASSFVAGGGETQYF. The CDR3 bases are TGTGCCAGCAGCTTTGTAGCGGGGGGTGGCGAGACCCAGTACTTC.

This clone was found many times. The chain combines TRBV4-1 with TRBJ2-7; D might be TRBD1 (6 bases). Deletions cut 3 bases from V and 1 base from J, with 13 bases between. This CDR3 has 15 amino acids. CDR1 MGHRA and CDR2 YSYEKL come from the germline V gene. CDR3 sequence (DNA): TGCGCCAGCAGCCAGCAACCGACAGGATCCTACGAGCAGTACTTC. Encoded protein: CASSQQPTGSYEQYF.

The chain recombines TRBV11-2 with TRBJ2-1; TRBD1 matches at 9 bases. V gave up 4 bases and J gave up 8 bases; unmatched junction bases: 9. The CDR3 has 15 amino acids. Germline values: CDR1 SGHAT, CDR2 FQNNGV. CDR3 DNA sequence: TGTGCCAGCAGCTCAGGGGACAGGGTTCCCTATGAGCAGTTCTTC. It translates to CASSSGDRVPYEQFF.

The CDR3 spells CASSPTSDREQYF. Here the CDR3 DNA reads TGCGCCAGCAGCCCCACTAGCGATCGCGAGCAGTACTTC. This chain connects TRBV4-1 to TRBJ2-7; 7 bases match TRBD2. CDR3 length: 13 residues. Looked up from germline, CDR1 is MGHRA and CDR2 is YSYEKL. With 4 bases clipped from V and 6 bases from J, the junction kept 6 bases outside the gene matches.

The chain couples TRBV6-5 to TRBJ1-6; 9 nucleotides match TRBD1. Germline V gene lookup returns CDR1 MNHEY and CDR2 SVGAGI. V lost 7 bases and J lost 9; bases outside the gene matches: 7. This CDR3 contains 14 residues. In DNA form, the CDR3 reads TGTGCCAGCACTACGACAGGGGGTTCTTCACCCCTCCACTTT. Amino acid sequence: CASTTTGGSSPLHF.

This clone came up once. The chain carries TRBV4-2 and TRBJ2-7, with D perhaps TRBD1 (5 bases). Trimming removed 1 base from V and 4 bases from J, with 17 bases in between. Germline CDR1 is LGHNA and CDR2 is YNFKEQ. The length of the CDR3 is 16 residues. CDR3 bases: TGTGCCAGCAGCCAAGCAAGCTCAGGGATCTTTTACGAGCAGTACTTC. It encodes CASSQASSGIFYEQYF.

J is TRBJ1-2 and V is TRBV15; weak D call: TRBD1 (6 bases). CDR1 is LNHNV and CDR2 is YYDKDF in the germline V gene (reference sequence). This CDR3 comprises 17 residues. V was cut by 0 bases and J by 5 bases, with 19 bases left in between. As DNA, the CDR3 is TGTGCCACCAGCAGAGATCTGGGACAAACTAGGACGTATGGCTACACCTTC. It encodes CATSRDLGQTRTYGYTF.

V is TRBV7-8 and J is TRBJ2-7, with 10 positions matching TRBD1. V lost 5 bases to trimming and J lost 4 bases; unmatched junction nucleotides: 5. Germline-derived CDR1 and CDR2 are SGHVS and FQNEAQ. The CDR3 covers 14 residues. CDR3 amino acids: CASSMTGQGYEQYF. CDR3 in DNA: TGTGCCAGCAGCATGACGGGACAGGGGTACGAGCAGTACTTC.

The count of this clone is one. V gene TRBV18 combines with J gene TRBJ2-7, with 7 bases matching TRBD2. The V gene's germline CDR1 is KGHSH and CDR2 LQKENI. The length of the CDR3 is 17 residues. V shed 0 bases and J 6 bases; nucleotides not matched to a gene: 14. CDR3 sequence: CASSPPQRWAGVGEQYF. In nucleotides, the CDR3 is TGTGCCAGCTCACCACCACAGAGGTGGGCGGGAGTGGGCGAGCAGTACTTC.

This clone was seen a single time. The CDR3 region is CASSLDINQPQHF. The DNA of the CDR3 is TGTGCCAGCAGCTTGGATATCAATCAGCCCCAGCATTTT. The chain recombines TRBV5-4 with TRBJ1-5; D is ambiguous. The germline V gene has CDR1 SGHNT and CDR2 YYREEE (reference sequence). This CDR3 has 13 amino acids. Trimming removed 0 bases at V and 3 bases at J, with 4 bases between.

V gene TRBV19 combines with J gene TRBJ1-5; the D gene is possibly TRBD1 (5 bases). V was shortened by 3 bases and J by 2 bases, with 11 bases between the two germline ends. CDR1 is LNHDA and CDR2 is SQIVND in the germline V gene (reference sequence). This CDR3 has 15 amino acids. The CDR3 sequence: CASSIYGRGNQPQHF. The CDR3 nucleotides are TGTGCCAGTAGTATTTATGGCAGGGGCAATCAGCCCCAGCATTTT.

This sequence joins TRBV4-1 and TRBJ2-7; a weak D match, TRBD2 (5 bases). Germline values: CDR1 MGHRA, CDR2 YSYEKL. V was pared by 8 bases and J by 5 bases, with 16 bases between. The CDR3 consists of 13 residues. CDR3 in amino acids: CASQSRVGDEQYF. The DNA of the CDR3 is TGCGCCAGCCAAAGTCGGGTCGGGGACGAGCAGTACTTC.

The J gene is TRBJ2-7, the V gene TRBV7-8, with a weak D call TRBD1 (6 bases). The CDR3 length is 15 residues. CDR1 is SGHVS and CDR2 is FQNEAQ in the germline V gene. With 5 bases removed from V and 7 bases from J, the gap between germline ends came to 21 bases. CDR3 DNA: TGTGCCAGCAGCCTAGTCGACAGGACCCTTGGGGAGCAGTACTTC. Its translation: CASSLVDRTLGEQYF.

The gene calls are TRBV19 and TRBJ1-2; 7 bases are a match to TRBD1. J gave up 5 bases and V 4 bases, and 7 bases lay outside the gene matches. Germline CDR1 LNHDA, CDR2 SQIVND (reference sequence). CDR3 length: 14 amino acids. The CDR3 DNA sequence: TGTGCCAGTAGTAGCCGACAGGGAGTATATGGCTACACCTTC. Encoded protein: CASSSRQGVYGYTF.

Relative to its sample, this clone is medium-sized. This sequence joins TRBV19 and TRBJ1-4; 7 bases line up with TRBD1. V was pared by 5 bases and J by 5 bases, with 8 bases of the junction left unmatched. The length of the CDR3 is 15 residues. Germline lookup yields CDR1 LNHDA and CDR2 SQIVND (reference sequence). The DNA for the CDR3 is TGTGCCAGTAGTCCGGACAGGTTCCAAAATGAAAAACTGTTTTTT. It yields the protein CASSPDRFQNEKLFF.

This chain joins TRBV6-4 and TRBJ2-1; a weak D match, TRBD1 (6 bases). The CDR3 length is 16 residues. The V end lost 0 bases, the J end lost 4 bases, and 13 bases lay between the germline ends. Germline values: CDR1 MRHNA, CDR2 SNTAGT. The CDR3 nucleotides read TGTGCCAGCAGTGACTCGAGGGCAGGGGAGTACAATGAGCAGTTCTTC. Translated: CASSDSRAGEYNEQFF.

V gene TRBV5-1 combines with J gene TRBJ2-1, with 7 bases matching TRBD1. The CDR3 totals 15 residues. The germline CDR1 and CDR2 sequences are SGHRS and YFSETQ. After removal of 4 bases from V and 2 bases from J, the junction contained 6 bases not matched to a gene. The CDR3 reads CASSQTGLAYNEQFF. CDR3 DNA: TGCGCCAGCAGCCAGACAGGGTTAGCCTACAATGAGCAGTTCTTC.

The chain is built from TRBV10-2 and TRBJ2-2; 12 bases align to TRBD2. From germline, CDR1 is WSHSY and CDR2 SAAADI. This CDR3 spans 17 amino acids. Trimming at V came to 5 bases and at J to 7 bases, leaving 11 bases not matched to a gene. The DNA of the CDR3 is TGCGCCAGCAGTTTATCTAGCGGGAGGGCCATTGGCGGGGAGCTGTTTTTT. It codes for CASSLSSGRAIGGELFF.

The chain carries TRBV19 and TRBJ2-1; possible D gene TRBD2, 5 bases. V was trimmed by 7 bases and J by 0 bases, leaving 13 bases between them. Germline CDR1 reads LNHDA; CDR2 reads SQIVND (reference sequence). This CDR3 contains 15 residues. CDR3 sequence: CASNGGLDSYNEQFF. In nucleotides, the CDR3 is TGTGCCAGTAACGGCGGGCTCGACTCCTACAATGAGCAGTTCTTC.

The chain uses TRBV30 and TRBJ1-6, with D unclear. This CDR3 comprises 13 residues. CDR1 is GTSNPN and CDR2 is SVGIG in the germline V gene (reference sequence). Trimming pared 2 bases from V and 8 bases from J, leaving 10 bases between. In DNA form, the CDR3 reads TGTGCCTGGAGTTTTACAGCTGATTCACCCCTCCACTTT. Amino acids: CAWSFTADSPLHF.

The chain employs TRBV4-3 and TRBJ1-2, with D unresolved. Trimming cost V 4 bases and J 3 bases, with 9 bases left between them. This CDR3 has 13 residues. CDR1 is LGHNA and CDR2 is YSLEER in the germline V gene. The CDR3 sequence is CASSLRSDYGYTF. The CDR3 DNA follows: TGCGCCAGCAGCCTACGGAGTGACTATGGCTACACCTTC.

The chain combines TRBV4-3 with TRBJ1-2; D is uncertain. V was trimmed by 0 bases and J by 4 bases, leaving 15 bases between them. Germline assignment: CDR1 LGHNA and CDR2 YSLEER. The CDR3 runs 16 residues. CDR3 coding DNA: TGCGCCAGCAGCCAAGATTTGGTCACTCAAACCTATGGCTACACCTTC. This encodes CASSQDLVTQTYGYTF.

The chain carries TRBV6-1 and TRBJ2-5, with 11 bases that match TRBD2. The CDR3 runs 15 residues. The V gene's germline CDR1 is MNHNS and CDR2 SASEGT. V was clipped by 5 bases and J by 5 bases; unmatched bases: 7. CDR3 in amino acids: CASSPTSGSGETQYF. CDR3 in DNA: TGTGCCAGCAGTCCAACTAGCGGGAGTGGGGAGACCCAGTACTTC.

The CDR3 protein is CASSFSGSTDTQYF. The CDR3 DNA follows: TGTGCCAGCAGCTTCAGCGGGAGCACAGATACGCAGTATTTT. The chain has TRBV5-6 and TRBJ2-3, with D possibly being TRBD2 (6 bases). Per germline, CDR1 SGHDT and CDR2 YYEEEE. Between the trimmed V and J ends, which lost 2 bases and 0 bases, there was a span of 7 bases. The CDR3 is made up of 14 amino acids.

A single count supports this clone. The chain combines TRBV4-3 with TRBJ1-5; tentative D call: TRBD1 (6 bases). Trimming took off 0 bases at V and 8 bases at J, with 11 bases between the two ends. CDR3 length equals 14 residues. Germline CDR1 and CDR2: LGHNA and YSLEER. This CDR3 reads CASSQDQGREPQHF. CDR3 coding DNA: TGCGCCAGCAGCCAAGATCAGGGGCGGGAGCCCCAGCATTTT.

Here the CDR3 reads CASTILGATSSGNTIYF. CDR3 sequence (DNA): TGTGCCAGTACCATCCTTGGGGCCACCAGCTCTGGAAACACCATATATTTT. J is TRBJ1-3 and V is TRBV19; D possibly corresponds to TRBD1 (5 bases). CDR3 length: 17 amino acids. The germline V and J ends were trimmed by 7 bases and 0 bases, with 19 bases remaining between them. CDR1 and CDR2 from the germline V gene are LNHDA and SQIVND (reference sequence).

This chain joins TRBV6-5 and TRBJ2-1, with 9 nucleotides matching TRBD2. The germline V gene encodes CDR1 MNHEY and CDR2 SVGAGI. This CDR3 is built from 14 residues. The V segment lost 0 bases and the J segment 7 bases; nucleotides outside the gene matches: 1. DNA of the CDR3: TGTGCCAGCAGTTACTCGGCGGGGGGGAATGAGCAGTTCTTC. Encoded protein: CASSYSAGGNEQFF.

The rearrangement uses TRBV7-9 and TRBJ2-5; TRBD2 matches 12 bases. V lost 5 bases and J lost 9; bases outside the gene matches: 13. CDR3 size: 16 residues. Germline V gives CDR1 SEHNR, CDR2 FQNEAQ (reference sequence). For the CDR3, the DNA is TGTGCCAGCAGCAGCCGACTAGCGGGGGCCCAGTCGGCCCAGTACTTC. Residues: CASSSRLAGAQSAQYF.

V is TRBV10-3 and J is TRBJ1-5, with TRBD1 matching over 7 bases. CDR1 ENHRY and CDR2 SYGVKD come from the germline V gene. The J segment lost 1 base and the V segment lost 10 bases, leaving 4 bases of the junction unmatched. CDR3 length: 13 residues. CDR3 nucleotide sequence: TGTGCCACGCTGGGACAGAGCAATCAGCCCCAGCATTTT. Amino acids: CATLGQSNQPQHF.